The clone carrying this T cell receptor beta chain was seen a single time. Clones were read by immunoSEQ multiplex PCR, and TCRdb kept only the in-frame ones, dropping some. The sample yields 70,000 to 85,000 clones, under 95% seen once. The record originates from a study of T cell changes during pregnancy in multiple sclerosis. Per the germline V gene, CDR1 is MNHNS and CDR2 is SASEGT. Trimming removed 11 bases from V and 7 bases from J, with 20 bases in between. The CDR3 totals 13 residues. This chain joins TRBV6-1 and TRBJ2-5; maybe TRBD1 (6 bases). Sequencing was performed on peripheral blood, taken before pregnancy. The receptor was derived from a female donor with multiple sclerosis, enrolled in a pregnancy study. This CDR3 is CAATSRGSWTQYF. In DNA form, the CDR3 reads TGTGCCGCCACGTCCAGGGGAAGTTGGACCCAGTACTTC.